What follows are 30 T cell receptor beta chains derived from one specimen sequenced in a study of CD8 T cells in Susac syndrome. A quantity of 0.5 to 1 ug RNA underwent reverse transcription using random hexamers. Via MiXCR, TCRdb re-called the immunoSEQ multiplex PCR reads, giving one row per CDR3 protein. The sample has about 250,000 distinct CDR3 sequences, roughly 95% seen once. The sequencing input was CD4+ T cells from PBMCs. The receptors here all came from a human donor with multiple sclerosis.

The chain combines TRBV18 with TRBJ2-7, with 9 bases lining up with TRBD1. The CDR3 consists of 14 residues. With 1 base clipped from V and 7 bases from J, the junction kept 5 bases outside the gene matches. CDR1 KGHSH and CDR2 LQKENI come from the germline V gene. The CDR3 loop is CASSPQQGASEQYV. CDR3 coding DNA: TGTGCCAGCTCACCACAACAGGGGGCGAGTGAGCAGTACGTC.

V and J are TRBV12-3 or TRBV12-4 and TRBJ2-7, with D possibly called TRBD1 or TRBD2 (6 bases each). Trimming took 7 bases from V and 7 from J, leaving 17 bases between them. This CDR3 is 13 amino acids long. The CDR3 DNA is TGTGCCAGCACCCTGGCTGGGGGGCGTGAGCAGTACTTC. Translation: CASTLAGGREQYF.

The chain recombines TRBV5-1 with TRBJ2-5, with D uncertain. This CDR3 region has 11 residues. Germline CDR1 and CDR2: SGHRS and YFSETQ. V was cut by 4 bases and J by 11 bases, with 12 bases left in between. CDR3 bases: TGCGCCAGCAGCGACACCGGGCCGCAGTACTTC. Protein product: CASSDTGPQYF.

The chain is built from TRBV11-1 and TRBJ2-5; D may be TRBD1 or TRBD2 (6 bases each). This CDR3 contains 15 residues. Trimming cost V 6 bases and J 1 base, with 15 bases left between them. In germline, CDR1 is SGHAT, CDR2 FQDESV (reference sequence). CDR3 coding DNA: TGTGCCAGCAGAGCCGCCTCGGGGGCCCAAGAGACCCAGTACTTC. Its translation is CASRAASGAQETQYF.

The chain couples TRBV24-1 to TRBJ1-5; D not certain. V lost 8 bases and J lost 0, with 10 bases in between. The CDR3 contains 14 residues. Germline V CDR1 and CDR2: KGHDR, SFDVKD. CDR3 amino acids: CATIGGSSNQPQHF. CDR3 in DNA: TGTGCCACCATCGGCGGATCTAGCAATCAGCCCCAGCATTTT.

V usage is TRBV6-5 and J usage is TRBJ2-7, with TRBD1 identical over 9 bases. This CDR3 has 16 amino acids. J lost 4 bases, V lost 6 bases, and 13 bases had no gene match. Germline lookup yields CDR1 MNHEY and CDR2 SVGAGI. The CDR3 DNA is TGTGCCAGCAGGGACTCACGGACAGGGGATGGTTACGAGCAGTACTTC. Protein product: CASRDSRTGDGYEQYF.

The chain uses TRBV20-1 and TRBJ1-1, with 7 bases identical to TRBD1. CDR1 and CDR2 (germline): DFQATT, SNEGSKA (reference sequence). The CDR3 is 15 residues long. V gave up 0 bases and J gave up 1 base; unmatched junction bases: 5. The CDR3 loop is CSARDRAGGNTEAFF. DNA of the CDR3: TGCAGTGCTAGAGATCGGGCAGGGGGGAACACTGAAGCTTTCTTT.

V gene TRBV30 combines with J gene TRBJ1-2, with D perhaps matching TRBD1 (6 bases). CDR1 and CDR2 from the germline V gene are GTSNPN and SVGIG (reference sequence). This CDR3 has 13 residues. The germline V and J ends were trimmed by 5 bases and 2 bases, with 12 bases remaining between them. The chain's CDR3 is CAWGQQGNYGYTF. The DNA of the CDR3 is TGTGCCTGGGGGCAACAGGGAAACTATGGCTACACCTTC.

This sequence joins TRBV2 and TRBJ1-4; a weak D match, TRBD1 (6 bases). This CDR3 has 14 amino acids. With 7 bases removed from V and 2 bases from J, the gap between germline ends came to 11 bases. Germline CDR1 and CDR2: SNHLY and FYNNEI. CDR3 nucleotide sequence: TGTGCCAGCAACAACAGGGTTACTAATGAAAAACTGTTTTTT. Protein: CASNNRVTNEKLFF.

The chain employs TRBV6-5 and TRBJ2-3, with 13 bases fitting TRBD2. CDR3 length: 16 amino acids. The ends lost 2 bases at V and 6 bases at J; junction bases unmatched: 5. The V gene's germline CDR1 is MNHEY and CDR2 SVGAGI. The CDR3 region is CASSYGTSGIVDTQYF. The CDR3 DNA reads TGTGCCAGCAGTTACGGGACTAGCGGGATAGTGGATACGCAGTATTTT.

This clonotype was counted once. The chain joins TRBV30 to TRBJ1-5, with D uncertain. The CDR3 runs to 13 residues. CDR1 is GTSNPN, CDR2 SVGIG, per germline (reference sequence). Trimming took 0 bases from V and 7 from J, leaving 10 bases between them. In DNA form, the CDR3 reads TGTGCCTGGAGTGTAAGTGGGCAGCAGCCCCAGCATTTT. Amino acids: CAWSVSGQQPQHF. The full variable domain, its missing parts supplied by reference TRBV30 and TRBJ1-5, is SQTIHQWPATLVQPVGSPLSLECTVEGTSNPNLYWYRQAAGRGLQLLFYSVGIGQISSEVPQNLSASRPQDRQFILSSKKLLLSDSGFYLCAWSVSGQQPQHFGDGTRLSIL.

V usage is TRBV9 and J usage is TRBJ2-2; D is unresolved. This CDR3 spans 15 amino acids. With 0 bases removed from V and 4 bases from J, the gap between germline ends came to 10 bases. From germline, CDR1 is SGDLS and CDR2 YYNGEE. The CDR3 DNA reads TGTGCCAGCAGCGTAGCTCGGGCCCTCACCGGGGAGCTGTTTTTT. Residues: CASSVARALTGELFF.

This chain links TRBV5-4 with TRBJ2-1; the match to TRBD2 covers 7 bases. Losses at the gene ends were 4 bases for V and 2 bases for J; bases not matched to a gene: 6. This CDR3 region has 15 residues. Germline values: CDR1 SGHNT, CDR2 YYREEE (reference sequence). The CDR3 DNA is TGTGCCAGCAGCCCGGCTAGCGGTACCTACAATGAGCAGTTCTTC. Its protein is CASSPASGTYNEQFF.

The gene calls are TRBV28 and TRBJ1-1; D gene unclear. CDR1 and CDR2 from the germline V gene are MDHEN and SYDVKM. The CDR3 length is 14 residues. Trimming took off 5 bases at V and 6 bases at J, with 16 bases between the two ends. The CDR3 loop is CASSPGPVRAEAFF. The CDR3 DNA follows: TGTGCCAGCAGTCCGGGCCCGGTGAGGGCTGAAGCTTTCTTT.

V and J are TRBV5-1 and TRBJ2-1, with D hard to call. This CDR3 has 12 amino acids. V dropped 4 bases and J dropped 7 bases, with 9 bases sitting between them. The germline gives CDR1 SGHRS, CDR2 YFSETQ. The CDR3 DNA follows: TGCGCCAGCAGCCCGGCCGGAAATGAGCAGTTCTTC. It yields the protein CASSPAGNEQFF.

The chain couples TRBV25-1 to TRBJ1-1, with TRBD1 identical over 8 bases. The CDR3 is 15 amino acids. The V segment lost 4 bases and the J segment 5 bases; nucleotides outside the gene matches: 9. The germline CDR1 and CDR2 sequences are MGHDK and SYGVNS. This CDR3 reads CASSVGTGGETEAFF. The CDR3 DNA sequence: TGTGCCAGCAGTGTAGGGACAGGCGGAGAGACTGAAGCTTTCTTT.

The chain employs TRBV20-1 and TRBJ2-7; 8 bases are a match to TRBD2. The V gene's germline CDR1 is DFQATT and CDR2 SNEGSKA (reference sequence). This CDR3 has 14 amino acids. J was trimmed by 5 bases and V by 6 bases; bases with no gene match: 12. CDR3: CSASGGAFFHEQYF. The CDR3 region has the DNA TGCAGTGCATCCGGGGGGGCCTTTTTCCACGAGCAGTACTTC.

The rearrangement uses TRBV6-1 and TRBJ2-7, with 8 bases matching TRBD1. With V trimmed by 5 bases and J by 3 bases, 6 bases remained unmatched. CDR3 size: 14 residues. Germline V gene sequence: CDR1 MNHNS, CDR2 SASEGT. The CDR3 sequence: CASSPDREVYEQYF. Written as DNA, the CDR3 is TGTGCCAGCAGTCCGGACAGGGAGGTCTACGAGCAGTACTTC.

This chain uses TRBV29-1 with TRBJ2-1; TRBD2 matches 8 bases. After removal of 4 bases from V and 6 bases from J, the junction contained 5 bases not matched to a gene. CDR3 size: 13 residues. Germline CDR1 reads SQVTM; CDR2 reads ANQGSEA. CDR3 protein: CSVAGRARNEQFF. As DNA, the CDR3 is TGCAGCGTTGCCGGGAGGGCCCGCAATGAGCAGTTCTTC.

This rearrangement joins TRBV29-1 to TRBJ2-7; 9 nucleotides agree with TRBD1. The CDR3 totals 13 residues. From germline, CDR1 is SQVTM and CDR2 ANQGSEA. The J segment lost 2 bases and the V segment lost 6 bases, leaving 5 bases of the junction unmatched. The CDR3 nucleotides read TGCAGCGTGACGGGACAGGGAACCTACGAGCAGTACTTC. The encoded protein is CSVTGQGTYEQYF.

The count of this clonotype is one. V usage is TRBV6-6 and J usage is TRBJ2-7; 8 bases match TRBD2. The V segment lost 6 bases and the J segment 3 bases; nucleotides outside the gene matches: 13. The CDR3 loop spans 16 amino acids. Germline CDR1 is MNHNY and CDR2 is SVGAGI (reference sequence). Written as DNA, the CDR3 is TGTGCCAGCAGCCAACCTGGGGGCGGGGGGCACTACGAGCAGTACTTC. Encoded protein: CASSQPGGGGHYEQYF.

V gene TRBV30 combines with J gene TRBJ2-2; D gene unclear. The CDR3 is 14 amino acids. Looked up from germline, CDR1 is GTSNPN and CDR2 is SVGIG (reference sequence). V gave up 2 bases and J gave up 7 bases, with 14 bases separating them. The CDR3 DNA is TGTGCCTGGAGTTTGTCGAGAACCGGCGGGGAGCTGTTTTTT. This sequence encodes CAWSLSRTGGELFF.

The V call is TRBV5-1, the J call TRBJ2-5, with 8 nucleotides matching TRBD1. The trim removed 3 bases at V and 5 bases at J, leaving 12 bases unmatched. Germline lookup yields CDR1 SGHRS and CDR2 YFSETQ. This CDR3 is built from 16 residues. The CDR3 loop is CASSSLGQERGETQYF. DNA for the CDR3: TGCGCCAGCAGCTCCCTGGGACAGGAACGTGGGGAGACCCAGTACTTC.

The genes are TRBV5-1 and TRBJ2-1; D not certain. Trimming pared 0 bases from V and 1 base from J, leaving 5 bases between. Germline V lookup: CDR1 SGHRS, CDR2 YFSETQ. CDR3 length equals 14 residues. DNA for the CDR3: TGCGCCAGCAGCTTGGGGTATTCCTACAATGAGCAGTTCTTC. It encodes CASSLGYSYNEQFF.

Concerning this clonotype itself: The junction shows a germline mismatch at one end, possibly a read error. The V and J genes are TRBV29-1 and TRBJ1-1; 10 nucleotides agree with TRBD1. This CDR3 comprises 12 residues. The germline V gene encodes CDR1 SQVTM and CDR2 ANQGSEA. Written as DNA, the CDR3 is TGCAGCGTCGGACAGGGGGGAACTGAAGTTTTCTTT. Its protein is CSVGQGGTEVFF.

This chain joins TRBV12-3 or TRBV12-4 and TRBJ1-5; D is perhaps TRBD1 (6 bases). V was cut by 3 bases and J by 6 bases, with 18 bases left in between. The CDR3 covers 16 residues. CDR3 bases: TGTGCCAGCAGTTTGGCCCGCGACAGGTTCACTCAGCCCCAGCATTTT. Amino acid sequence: CASSLARDRFTQPQHF.

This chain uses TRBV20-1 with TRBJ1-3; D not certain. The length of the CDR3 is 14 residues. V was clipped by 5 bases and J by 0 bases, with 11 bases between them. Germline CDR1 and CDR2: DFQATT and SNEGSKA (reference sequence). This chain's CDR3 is CSAPEVGSGNTIYF. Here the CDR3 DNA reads TGCAGTGCTCCGGAGGTGGGCTCTGGAAACACCATATATTTT.

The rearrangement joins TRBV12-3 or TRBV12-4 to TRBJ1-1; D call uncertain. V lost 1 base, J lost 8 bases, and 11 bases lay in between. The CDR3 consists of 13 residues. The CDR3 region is CASSLGAVAEAFF. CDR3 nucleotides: TGTGCCAGCAGTTTAGGGGCAGTCGCCGAAGCTTTCTTT.

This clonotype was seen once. Here the CDR3 DNA reads TGTGCCAGCAGCAAAGGGCTAGCGGCCCTTATACGCTCTGGGGCCAACGTCCTGACTTTC. Its protein is CASSKGLAALIRSGANVLTF. V gene TRBV13 combines with J gene TRBJ2-6; 7 bases align to TRBD2. The germline CDR1 and CDR2 sequences are PRHDT and FYEKMQ (reference sequence). The CDR3 runs to 20 residues. V shed 5 bases and J 0 bases; nucleotides not matched to a gene: 16.

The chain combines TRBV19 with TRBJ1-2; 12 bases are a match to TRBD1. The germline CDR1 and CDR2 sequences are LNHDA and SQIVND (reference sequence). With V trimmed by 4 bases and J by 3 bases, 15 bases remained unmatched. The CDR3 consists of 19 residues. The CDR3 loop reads CASSTSNTPGQGAYYGYTF. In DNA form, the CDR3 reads TGTGCCAGTAGTACCTCCAATACCCCGGGACAGGGGGCCTACTATGGCTACACCTTC. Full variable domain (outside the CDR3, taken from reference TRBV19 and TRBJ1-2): DGGITQSPKYLFRKEGQNVTLSCEQNLNHDAMYWYRQDPGQGLRLIYYSQIVNDFQKGDIAEGYSVSREKKESFPLTVTSAQKNPTAFYLCASSTSNTPGQGAYYGYTFGSGTRLTVV.